A selection of T cell receptor beta chains follows, all from one sample in a study of T cells after posttransplantation cyclophosphamide. Assay: immunoSEQ multiplex PCR; the TCRdb copy retains only in-frame clones and omits some. Here the sample spans tens of thousands of clones, just under 95% being singletons. Sequencing was performed on PBMCs. Receptors were obtained from a woman aged 30 to 39 in good health and a related stem cell transplant donor. Each CDR3 is given with its conserved first and last residue. The order of the fields is J gene, V gene, CDR3 protein.

J: TRBJ2-2
V: TRBV28
CDR3: CASRVTGELFF

J: TRBJ1-2
V: TRBV2
CDR3: CASSAGGARGYTF

J: TRBJ2-1
V: TRBV10-1
CDR3: CASSEDSGGYNEQFF

J: TRBJ1-1
V: TRBV29-1
CDR3: CSVSGTVTEAFF

J: TRBJ1-6
V: TRBV6-6
CDR3: CASSYRDGDSPLHF

J: TRBJ1-2
V: TRBV9
CDR3: CASSGRQDTKAANYGYTF

J: TRBJ1-4
V: TRBV15
CDR3: CATSRVPTGTYNEKLFF

J: TRBJ1-2
V: TRBV19
CDR3: CASSIFAGTGAAGYTF

J: TRBJ2-7
V: TRBV10-2
CDR3: CASSASGGTYEQYF

J: TRBJ1-1
V: TRBV6-1
CDR3: CASRRQGLVAEAFF

J: TRBJ1-1
V: TRBV30
CDR3: CAWSKGPGGTEAFF

J: TRBJ2-5
V: TRBV7-6
CDR3: CASSGKGAAETQYF

J: TRBJ2-5
V: TRBV29-1
CDR3: CSVRVGSGQETQYF

J: TRBJ1-6
V: TRBV28
CDR3: CASSFSGRSPLHF

J: TRBJ2-7
V: TRBV5-4
CDR3: CASSLGDRPYEQYF

J: TRBJ1-1
V: TRBV10-3
CDR3: CAIRPQNLNTEAFF

J: TRBJ2-2
V: TRBV18
CDR3: CASSLGNANTGELFF

J: TRBJ1-4
V: TRBV25-1
CDR3: CASSIGDNEKLFF

J: TRBJ2-7
V: TRBV10-2
CDR3: CASGVSYEQYF

J: TRBJ1-5
V: TRBV7-2
CDR3: CASSLMRVEPQHF

J: TRBJ2-3
V: TRBV5-5
CDR3: CASSFGGGKGADTQYF

J: TRBJ1-6
V: TRBV4-2
CDR3: CASSQVLRGVLSSSSSYNSPLHF

J: TRBJ1-1
V: TRBV4-3
CDR3: CASSQDRGNTEAFF

J: TRBJ1-1
V: TRBV4-2
CDR3: CASSQGGTMNTEAFF

J: TRBJ1-5
V: TRBV4-2
CDR3: CASSLQGGSNQPQHF

J: TRBJ2-5
V: TRBV5-4
CDR3: CASSLQLAGKTQYF

J: TRBJ2-1
V: TRBV4-3
CDR3: CASSQEDQANEQFF

J: TRBJ2-1
V: TRBV5-6
CDR3: CASSFGVIGYNEQFF

J: TRBJ2-1
V: TRBV4-3
CDR3: CASSQVGRGNEQFF

J: TRBJ2-3
V: TRBV5-8
CDR3: CASSFTQYF

J: TRBJ2-7
V: TRBV19
CDR3: CASSFTGDTYEQYF

J: TRBJ2-2
V: TRBV6-5
CDR3: CASNRGGENTGELFF

J: TRBJ1-5
V: TRBV6-5
CDR3: CASSYSSRGNSQPQHF

J: TRBJ2-3
V: TRBV5-4
CDR3: CASSHGRMPGDTQYF

J: TRBJ2-5
V: TRBV10-3
CDR3: CAISSGGSVIETQYF

J: TRBJ2-1
V: TRBV5-5
CDR3: CASSRRYNEQFF

J: TRBJ1-5
V: TRBV18
CDR3: CASSPSMTGRASGPQHF

J: TRBJ2-1
V: TRBV5-1
CDR3: CASSPLPSGGYNEQFF

J: TRBJ1-2
V: TRBV7-9
CDR3: CASSSQGGDYGYTF